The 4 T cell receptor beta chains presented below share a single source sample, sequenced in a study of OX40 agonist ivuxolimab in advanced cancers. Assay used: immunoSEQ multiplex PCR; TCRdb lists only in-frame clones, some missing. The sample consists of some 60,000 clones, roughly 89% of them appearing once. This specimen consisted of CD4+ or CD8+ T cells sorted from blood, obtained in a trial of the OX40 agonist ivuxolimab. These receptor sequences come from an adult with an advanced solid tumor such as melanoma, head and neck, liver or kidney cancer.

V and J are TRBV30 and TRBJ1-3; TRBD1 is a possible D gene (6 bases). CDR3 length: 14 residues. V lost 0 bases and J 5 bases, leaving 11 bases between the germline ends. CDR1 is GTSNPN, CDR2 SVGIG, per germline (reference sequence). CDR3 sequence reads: CAWSVQGARNTIYF. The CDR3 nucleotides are TGTGCCTGGAGTGTACAGGGTGCGAGAAACACCATATATTTT.

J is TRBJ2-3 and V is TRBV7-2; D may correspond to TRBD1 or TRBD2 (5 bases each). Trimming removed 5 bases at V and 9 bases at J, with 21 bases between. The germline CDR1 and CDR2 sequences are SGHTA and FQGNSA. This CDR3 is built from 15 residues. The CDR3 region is CASSPAPGTILTQYF. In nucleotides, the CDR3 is TGTGCCAGCAGCCCGGCCCCGGGGACCATCTTGACGCAGTATTTT.

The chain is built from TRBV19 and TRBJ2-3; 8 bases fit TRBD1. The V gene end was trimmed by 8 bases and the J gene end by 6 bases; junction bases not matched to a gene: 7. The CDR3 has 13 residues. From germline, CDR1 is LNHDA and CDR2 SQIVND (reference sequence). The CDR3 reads CASARTGYDTQYF. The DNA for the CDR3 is TGTGCCAGTGCCAGGACAGGGTATGATACGCAGTATTTT. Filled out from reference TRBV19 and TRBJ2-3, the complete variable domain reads DGGITQSPKYLFRKEGQNVTLSCEQNLNHDAMYWYRQDPGQGLRLIYYSQIVNDFQKGDIAEGYSVSREKKESFPLTVTSAQKNPTAFYLCASARTGYDTQYFGPGTRLTVL.

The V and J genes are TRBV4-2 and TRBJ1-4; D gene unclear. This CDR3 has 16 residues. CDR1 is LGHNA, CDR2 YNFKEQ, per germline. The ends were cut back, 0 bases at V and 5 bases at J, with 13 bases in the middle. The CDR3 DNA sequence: TGTGCCAGCAGCCAAGACGTGTCGGGCAAGAATGAAAAACTGTTTTTT. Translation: CASSQDVSGKNEKLFF.